This T cell receptor beta chain was retrieved from a study of cytomegalovirus exposure and HLA in healthy donors. Study details: The approximately 120 million unique TCR beta sequences, from about 170 million T cells, were found by an earlier analysis. Points from the study as a whole: Within an earlier analysis, most TCR beta V segments proved productive either about 87% or about 30% of the time. Judged likely to be a sequencing artifact was a cluster of highly shared sequence variants.

In the case of this clone: Its antigen is not identified.

PCR primers comprised 60 Vbeta and 13 Jbeta primers. Data came from immunoSEQ multiplex PCR; TCRdb stores just in-frame clones and leaves some out. The data show 150,000 to 200,000 clones, roughly 76% seen once. The CDR3 runs to 15 residues. After removal of 0 bases from V and 5 bases from J, the junction contained 3 bases not matched to a gene. The germline CDR1 and CDR2 sequences are SGHTS and YDEGEE. This clonotype originated in a man in his forties in good health and CMV-seropositive. Specimen: PBMCs. V and J are TRBV5-8 and TRBJ2-5; 11 bases line up with TRBD2. The CDR3 bases are TGTGCCAGCAGCTTGGCTAGCGGGGGGCAGGAGACCCAGTACTTC. Protein sequence: CASSLASGGQETQYF.